This TCR beta chain was sequenced for a study of blood T cell repertoires in COVID-19. Study-level information: Acute-phase and convalescent COVID-19 samples originated in the United States, Italy and Spain. Nucleic acid was either cDNA or gDNA, and it came from T cells, B-cell-depleted T cells, or PBMCs.

Germline trimming cut 5 bases from V and 11 bases from J; bases unmatched to any gene: 7. CDR3 length equals 12 residues. Germline V lookup: CDR1 MNHEY, CDR2 SMNVEV (reference sequence). In the original analysis: Amplifying reference gene primers gave estimates of nucleated cell counts. Assay used: immunoSEQ multiplex PCR; TCRdb lists only in-frame clones, some missing. The V and J calls and the clone size are those of that table, but D and trimming were determined from the DNA. The sample carries 110,000 to 150,000 clones, roughly 85% recorded once. The clonotype originates from a man aged 45-60 years with acute or convalescent COVID-19. V gene TRBV27 combines with J gene TRBJ1-1, with 8 bases fitting TRBD1. Sequencing used peripheral blood. The CDR3 region has the DNA TGTGCCAGCAGTCCCAGGGGGCGCATGGCTTTCTTT. Translation gives CASSPRGRMAFF.